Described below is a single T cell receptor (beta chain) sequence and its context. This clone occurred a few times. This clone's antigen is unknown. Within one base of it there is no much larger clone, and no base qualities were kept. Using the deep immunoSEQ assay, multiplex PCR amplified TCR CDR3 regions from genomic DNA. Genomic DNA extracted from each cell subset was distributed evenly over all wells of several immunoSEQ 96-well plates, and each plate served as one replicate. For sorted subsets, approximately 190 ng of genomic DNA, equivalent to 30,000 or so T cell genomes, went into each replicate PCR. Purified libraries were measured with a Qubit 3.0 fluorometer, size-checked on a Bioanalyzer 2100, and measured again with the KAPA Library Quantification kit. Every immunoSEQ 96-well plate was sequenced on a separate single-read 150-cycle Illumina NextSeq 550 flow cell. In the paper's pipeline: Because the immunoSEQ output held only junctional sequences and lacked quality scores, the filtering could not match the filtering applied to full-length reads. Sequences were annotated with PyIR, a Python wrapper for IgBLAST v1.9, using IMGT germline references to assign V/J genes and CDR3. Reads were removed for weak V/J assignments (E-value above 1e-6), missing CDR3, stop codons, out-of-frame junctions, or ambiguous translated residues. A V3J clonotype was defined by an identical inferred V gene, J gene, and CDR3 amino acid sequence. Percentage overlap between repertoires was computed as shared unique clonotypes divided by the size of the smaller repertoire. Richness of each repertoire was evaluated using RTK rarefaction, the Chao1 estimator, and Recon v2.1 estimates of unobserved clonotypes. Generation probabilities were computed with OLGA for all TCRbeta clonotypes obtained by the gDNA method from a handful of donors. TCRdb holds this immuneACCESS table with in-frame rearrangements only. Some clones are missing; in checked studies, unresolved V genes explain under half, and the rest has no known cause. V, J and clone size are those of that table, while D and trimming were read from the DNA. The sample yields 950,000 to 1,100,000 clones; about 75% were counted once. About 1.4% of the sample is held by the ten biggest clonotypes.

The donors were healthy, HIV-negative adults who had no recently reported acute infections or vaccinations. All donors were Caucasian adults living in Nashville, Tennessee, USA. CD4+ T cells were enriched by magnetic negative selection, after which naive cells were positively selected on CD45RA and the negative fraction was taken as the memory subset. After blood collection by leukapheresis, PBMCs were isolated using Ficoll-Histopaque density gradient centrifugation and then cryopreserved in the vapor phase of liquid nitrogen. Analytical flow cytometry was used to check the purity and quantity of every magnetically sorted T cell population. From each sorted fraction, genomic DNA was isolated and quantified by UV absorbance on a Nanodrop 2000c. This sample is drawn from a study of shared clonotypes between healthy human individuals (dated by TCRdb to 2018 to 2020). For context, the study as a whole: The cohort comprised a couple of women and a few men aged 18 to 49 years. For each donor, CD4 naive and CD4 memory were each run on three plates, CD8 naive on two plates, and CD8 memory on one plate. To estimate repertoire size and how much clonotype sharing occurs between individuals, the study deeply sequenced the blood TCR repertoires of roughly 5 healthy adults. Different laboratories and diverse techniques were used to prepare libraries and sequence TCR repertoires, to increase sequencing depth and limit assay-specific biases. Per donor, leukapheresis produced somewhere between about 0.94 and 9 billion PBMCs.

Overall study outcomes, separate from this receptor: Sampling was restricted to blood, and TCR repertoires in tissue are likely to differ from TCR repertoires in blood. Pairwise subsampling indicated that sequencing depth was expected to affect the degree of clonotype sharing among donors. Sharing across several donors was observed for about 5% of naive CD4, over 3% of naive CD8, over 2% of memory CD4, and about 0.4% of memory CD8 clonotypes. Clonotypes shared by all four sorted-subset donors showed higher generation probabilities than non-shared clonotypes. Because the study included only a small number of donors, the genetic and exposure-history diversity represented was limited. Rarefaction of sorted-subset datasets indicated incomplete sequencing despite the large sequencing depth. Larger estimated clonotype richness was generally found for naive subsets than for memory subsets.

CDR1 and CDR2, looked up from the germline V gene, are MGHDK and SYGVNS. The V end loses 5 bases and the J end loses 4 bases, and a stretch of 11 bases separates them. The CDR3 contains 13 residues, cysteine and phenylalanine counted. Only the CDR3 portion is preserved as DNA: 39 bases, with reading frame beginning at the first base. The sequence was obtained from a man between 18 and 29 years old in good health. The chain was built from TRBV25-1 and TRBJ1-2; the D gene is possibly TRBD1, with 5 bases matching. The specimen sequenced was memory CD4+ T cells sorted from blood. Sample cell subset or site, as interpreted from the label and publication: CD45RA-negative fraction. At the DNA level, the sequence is TGTGCCAGCAGTCCCAGGGAGACCTATGGCTACACCTTC. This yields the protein CASSPRETYGYTF.